These T cell receptor beta chains were read from a single sample in a study of blood T cell repertoires in COVID-19. The data were produced by immunoSEQ multiplex PCR, yet TCRdb's version contains in-frame clones alone and is incomplete. The table lists about 220,000 clones, more than 65% of them singletons. Sequencing used peripheral blood. All receptors derive from a woman aged 25 to 39 who had recovered from COVID-19. CDR3s include the opening cysteine and the closing phenylalanine or tryptophan. The D gene is left open where the match is weak. Size is stated for part of the rows, as once, few or many counts, or as a class when the clone is expanded.

few	TRBD1	18	TRBV10-1	TRBJ2-1	TGCGCCAGCTACGACAGGGGGCAGGCGGGAGGAGAGGTTTATGAGCAGTTCTTC	CASYDRGQAGGEVYEQFF
NA	NA	16	TRBV5-1	TRBJ2-7	TGCGCCAGCAGCTCGCCCTCCCGTGGGGCCCCTAACGAGCAGTACTTC	CASSSPSRGAPNEQYF
NA	NA	13	TRBV6-5	TRBJ1-3	TGTGCCAGCCCCCAACACTCTGGAAACACCATATATTTT	CASPQHSGNTIYF
NA	NA	17	TRBV3-1/TRBV3-2	TRBJ2-3	TGTGCCAGCAGCCAAGATCTTTTGGCAGGGAGCACAGATACGCAGTATTTT	CASSQDLLAGSTDTQYF
NA	NA	18	TRBV21-1	TRBJ2-2	TGTGCCAGCAGCAAAACCCAAAAGACTAGCGACAATACCGGGGAGCTGTTTTTT	CASSKTQKTSDNTGELFF
NA	NA	14	TRBV3-1/TRBV3-2	TRBJ1-2	TGTGCCAGCAGCCAAGCGGTGAACAACTATGGCTACACCTTC	CASSQAVNNYGYTF
NA	TRBD2	15	TRBV6-5	TRBJ2-7	TGTGCCAGCAGATTCGGACTAGCGGGAGGAGACGAGCAGTACTTC	CASRFGLAGGDEQYF
NA	NA	14	TRBV7-9	TRBJ2-7	TGTGCCAGCAGCTTAGAGGTTCCAGGTTACGAGCAGTACTTC	CASSLEVPGYEQYF
few	NA	15	TRBV11-2	TRBJ1-1	TGTGCCAGCAGCTTAGGGCGGGGGGCGAACACTGAAGCTTTCTTT	CASSLGRGANTEAFF
NA	TRBD2	16	TRBV28	TRBJ2-1	TGTGCCAGCATCAAGGGGGGGCTAGCGGGAAACAATGAGCAGTTCTTC	CASIKGGLAGNNEQFF
NA	TRBD1	15	TRBV9	TRBJ1-2	TGTGCCAGCAGCGACAGACAGGGGGCTAGGTATGGCTACACCTTC	CASSDRQGARYGYTF
few	NA	14	TRBV7-9	TRBJ1-2	TGTGCCAGCAGCTTAGACGGGGGAATGTATGGCTACACCTTC	CASSLDGGMYGYTF
NA	NA	16	TRBV10-3	TRBJ1-3	TGTGCCATCAGTGAGGGAGGGAGTCCCTCCGGAAACACCATATATTTT	CAISEGGSPSGNTIYF
NA	NA	14	TRBV10-1	TRBJ2-7	TGCGCCAGCAGTACGGCGGCAGGGGTGGACGAGCAGTACTTC	CASSTAAGVDEQYF
NA	NA	16	TRBV28	TRBJ2-7	TGTGCCAGCAGTTTGGGGCCCAGGGGAATCCCCTACGAGCAGTACTTC	CASSLGPRGIPYEQYF